These T cell receptor beta chains were read from a single sample in a study of T cells in Graves' hyperthyroidism and ophthalmopathy. TCRdb called the multiplex PCR reads again in MiXCR, with one record for every CDR3 protein. The table has approximately 400,000 distinct CDR3 sequences, around 15% seen once. The specimen sequenced was blood. The receptors originated from a man in his forties or fifties with Graves' ophthalmopathy. The CDR3 runs from the conserved cysteine through the conserved F or W. D genes are given only for firm matches. Clone size is stated in some rows and not others, as once, few, many or a class when expanded.

cdr3_length: 11
d_call: NA
v_call: TRBV19
j_call: TRBJ2-1
clone_size: NA
cdr3_aa: CASRRSGEQFF
cdr3_nt: TGTGCCAGTAGGAGGTCGGGTGAGCAGTTCTTC

cdr3_length: 14
d_call: NA
v_call: TRBV19
j_call: TRBJ2-1
clone_size: few
cdr3_aa: CASSYREYRGEQFF
cdr3_nt: TGTGCCAGTAGTTATCGGGAATACCGTGGTGAGCAGTTCTTC

cdr3_length: 14
d_call: NA
v_call: TRBV9
j_call: TRBJ1-3
clone_size: NA
cdr3_aa: CASSPSRAYDTIYF
cdr3_nt: TGTGCCAGCAGCCCGTCAAGGGCCTATGACACCATATATTTT

cdr3_length: 15
d_call: NA
v_call: TRBV5-1
j_call: TRBJ2-3
clone_size: few
cdr3_aa: CASSTQGGGTDTQYF
cdr3_nt: TGCGCCAGCAGCACCCAGGGTGGTGGCACAGATACGCAGTATTTT

cdr3_length: 14
d_call: NA
v_call: TRBV30
j_call: TRBJ1-1
clone_size: many
cdr3_aa: CAWGSLGLNTEAFF
cdr3_nt: TGTGCCTGGGGTAGTCTGGGTTTGAACACTGAAGCTTTCTTT

cdr3_length: 16
d_call: TRBD2
v_call: TRBV12-3/TRBV12-4
j_call: TRBJ2-1
clone_size: many
cdr3_aa: CASSLALGLAGNGQFF
cdr3_nt: TGTGCCAGCAGTTTAGCGCTAGGACTAGCGGGCAATGGGCAGTTCTTC

cdr3_length: 15
d_call: NA
v_call: TRBV19
j_call: TRBJ2-5
clone_size: NA
cdr3_aa: CASSITGQLGETQYF
cdr3_nt: TGTGCCAGTAGTATTACCGGACAGTTAGGAGAGACCCAGTACTTC

cdr3_length: 13
d_call: NA
v_call: TRBV20-1
j_call: TRBJ2-7
clone_size: many
cdr3_aa: CSARRRDNYEQYF
cdr3_nt: TGCAGTGCTAGACGGCGGGACAATTACGAGCAGTACTTC

cdr3_length: 14
d_call: NA
v_call: TRBV11-2
j_call: TRBJ2-7
clone_size: many
cdr3_aa: CASSWEGGGSEQYF
cdr3_nt: TGTGCCAGCAGCTGGGAGGGGGGGGGCTCCGAGCAGTACTTC

cdr3_length: 16
d_call: TRBD1
v_call: TRBV28
j_call: TRBJ2-3
clone_size: many
cdr3_aa: CASSASGTGDTDTQYF
cdr3_nt: TGTGCCAGCAGTGCCTCCGGGACAGGGGACACAGATACGCAGTATTTT

cdr3_length: 18
d_call: NA
v_call: TRBV19
j_call: TRBJ2-6
clone_size: NA
cdr3_aa: CASSRDGAQVSGANVLTF
cdr3_nt: TGTGCCAGTAGCCGCGACGGGGCCCAAGTCTCTGGGGCCAACGTCCTGACTTTC

cdr3_length: 18
d_call: TRBD2
v_call: TRBV20-1
j_call: TRBJ2-1
clone_size: many
cdr3_aa: CSARDWGTASGLYNEQFF
cdr3_nt: TGCAGTGCTAGAGATTGGGGTACAGCTAGCGGACTCTACAATGAGCAGTTCTTC

cdr3_length: 14
d_call: NA
v_call: TRBV12-3/TRBV12-4
j_call: TRBJ1-5
clone_size: many
cdr3_aa: CASSSWDKDQPQHF
cdr3_nt: TGTGCCAGCAGTTCCTGGGACAAAGATCAGCCCCAGCATTTT

cdr3_length: 14
d_call: NA
v_call: TRBV12-3/TRBV12-4
j_call: TRBJ1-3
clone_size: few
cdr3_aa: CASSLAGTGNTIYF
cdr3_nt: TGTGCCAGCAGTTTGGCGGGGACTGGAAACACCATATATTTT

cdr3_length: 14
d_call: TRBD1
v_call: TRBV27
j_call: TRBJ2-7
clone_size: many
cdr3_aa: CASRGGQGAYEQYF
cdr3_nt: TGTGCCAGCAGGGGGGGACAGGGGGCTTACGAGCAGTACTTC

cdr3_length: 16
d_call: TRBD1
v_call: TRBV24-1
j_call: TRBJ2-3
clone_size: many
cdr3_aa: CATSDYRGRSTDTQYF
cdr3_nt: TGTGCCACCAGTGATTATAGGGGGCGCAGCACAGATACGCAGTATTTT

cdr3_length: 15
d_call: NA
v_call: TRBV28
j_call: TRBJ2-7
clone_size: NA
cdr3_aa: CASSPRIVQTYEQYF
cdr3_nt: TGTGCCAGCAGTCCCCGGATAGTCCAAACCTACGAGCAGTACTTC

cdr3_length: 16
d_call: TRBD2
v_call: TRBV18
j_call: TRBJ2-1
clone_size: many
cdr3_aa: CASSHDGTSGDNEQFF
cdr3_nt: TGTGCCAGCTCACACGACGGGACTAGCGGGGACAATGAGCAGTTCTTC

cdr3_length: 15
d_call: NA
v_call: TRBV2
j_call: TRBJ2-3
clone_size: many
cdr3_aa: CASSETVPSTDTQYF
cdr3_nt: TGTGCCAGCAGTGAAACGGTCCCGAGCACAGATACGCAGTATTTT

cdr3_length: 13
d_call: TRBD2
v_call: TRBV28
j_call: TRBJ2-7
clone_size: many
cdr3_aa: CAVLAGASYEQYF
cdr3_nt: TGTGCCGTACTAGCGGGAGCATCCTACGAGCAGTACTTC

cdr3_length: 15
d_call: TRBD2
v_call: TRBV5-4
j_call: TRBJ2-1
clone_size: many
cdr3_aa: CASSLNSGSHNEQFF
cdr3_nt: TGTGCCAGCAGCTTAAATAGCGGGAGTCACAATGAGCAGTTCTTC

cdr3_length: 16
d_call: TRBD2
v_call: TRBV28
j_call: TRBJ2-7
clone_size: few
cdr3_aa: CASSFTLAGLSYEQYF
cdr3_nt: TGTGCCAGCAGTTTTACCCTAGCGGGCCTCTCCTACGAGCAGTACTTC

cdr3_length: 14
d_call: NA
v_call: TRBV28
j_call: TRBJ1-2
clone_size: many
cdr3_aa: CASSSGAGNYGYTF
cdr3_nt: TGTGCCAGCAGTTCGGGGGCTGGGAACTATGGCTACACCTTC

cdr3_length: 11
d_call: NA
v_call: TRBV30
j_call: TRBJ1-2
clone_size: many
cdr3_aa: CARGFGVGYTF
cdr3_nt: TGTGCCCGCGGGTTTGGTGTTGGCTACACCTTC

cdr3_length: 13
d_call: NA
v_call: TRBV11-1
j_call: TRBJ2-1
clone_size: many
cdr3_aa: CASSYGPTNEQFF
cdr3_nt: TGTGCCAGCAGCTACGGGCCTACCAATGAGCAGTTCTTC

cdr3_length: 11
d_call: NA
v_call: TRBV20-1
j_call: TRBJ1-3
clone_size: NA
cdr3_aa: CSATTANTIYF
cdr3_nt: TGCAGTGCTACCACGGCCAACACCATATATTTT

cdr3_length: 15
d_call: NA
v_call: TRBV29-1
j_call: TRBJ2-7
clone_size: many
cdr3_aa: CSVEEMVAENYEQYF
cdr3_nt: TGCAGCGTTGAAGAGATGGTGGCAGAGAACTACGAGCAGTACTTC

cdr3_length: 17
d_call: TRBD1
v_call: TRBV7-3
j_call: TRBJ2-6
clone_size: NA
cdr3_aa: CASSDRDRGPGANVLTF
cdr3_nt: TGTGCCAGCAGCGACCGGGACAGGGGACCTGGGGCCAACGTCCTGACTTTC

cdr3_length: 13
d_call: NA
v_call: TRBV27
j_call: TRBJ2-3
clone_size: many
cdr3_aa: CASRTAYTDTQYF
cdr3_nt: TGTGCCAGCAGAACAGCTTACACAGATACGCAGTATTTT

cdr3_length: 14
d_call: NA
v_call: TRBV5-1
j_call: TRBJ2-5
clone_size: many
cdr3_aa: CASSPGSQGETQYF
cdr3_nt: TGCGCCAGCAGCCCCGGGAGTCAGGGGGAGACCCAGTACTTC

cdr3_length: 16
d_call: TRBD2
v_call: TRBV28
j_call: TRBJ2-7
clone_size: many
cdr3_aa: CASLTTSGTPLHEQYF
cdr3_nt: TGTGCCAGCCTGACCACTAGCGGAACCCCGCTCCACGAGCAGTACTTC

cdr3_length: 16
d_call: NA
v_call: TRBV9
j_call: TRBJ1-6
clone_size: NA
cdr3_aa: CASSVDGTNYNSPLHF
cdr3_nt: TGTGCCAGCAGCGTGGATGGGACAAACTATAATTCACCCCTCCACTTT

cdr3_length: 14
d_call: NA
v_call: TRBV7-2
j_call: TRBJ1-3
clone_size: few
cdr3_aa: CASSPARLQRTIYF
cdr3_nt: TGTGCCAGCAGCCCCGCTCGGCTACAGAGAACCATATATTTT

cdr3_length: 15
d_call: NA
v_call: TRBV11-2
j_call: TRBJ2-1
clone_size: NA
cdr3_aa: CASSPGTESYNEQFF
cdr3_nt: TGTGCCAGCAGCCCGGGGACGGAATCCTACAATGAGCAGTTCTTC

cdr3_length: 19
d_call: TRBD2
v_call: TRBV14
j_call: TRBJ2-4
clone_size: few
cdr3_aa: CASSQFRASGGLAKNIQYF
cdr3_nt: TGTGCCAGCAGCCAGTTTAGAGCTAGCGGAGGGCTAGCCAAAAACATTCAGTACTTC

cdr3_length: 14
d_call: NA
v_call: TRBV10-3
j_call: TRBJ2-1
clone_size: many
cdr3_aa: CAISDQGGYNEQFF
cdr3_nt: TGTGCCATCAGTGACCAGGGTGGCTACAATGAGCAGTTCTTC

cdr3_length: 17
d_call: NA
v_call: TRBV6-5
j_call: TRBJ1-5
clone_size: NA
cdr3_aa: CASSYSPGPRGNQPQHF
cdr3_nt: TGTGCCAGCAGTTACTCGCCGGGCCCCAGGGGAAATCAGCCCCAGCATTTT